This is a list of T cell receptor beta chains from one sample in a study of blood T cell repertoires in COVID-19. Profiled with immunoSEQ multiplex PCR; TCRdb holds only in-frame clones, not every one. This sample has about 88,000 clones; 80% to 90% occur once, and the top ten carry 11%. Material: peripheral blood. These TCRs come from an elderly man with acute or convalescent COVID-19. The CDR3 runs from the conserved cysteine through the conserved F or W. Each record gives: D gene, V gene, J gene, clone size, CDR3 protein, CDR3 DNA. A D gene is named only where the DNA matches it firmly. Size is omitted from some rows. Given values are once, few, many or a class for expanded clones.

>NA|TRBV7-9|TRBJ1-2|NA
CASSLDWGVNGYTF
TGTGCCAGCAGCCTAGACTGGGGGGTAAATGGCTACACCTTC
>TRBD1|TRBV2|TRBJ1-5|once
CASSPGQENQPQHF
TGTGCCAGCAGTCCGGGACAGGAAAATCAGCCCCAGCATTTT
>TRBD2|TRBV7-2|TRBJ2-7|NA
CASSSVAGGTYEQYF
TGTGCCAGCAGCTCCGTAGCGGGAGGGACCTACGAGCAGTACTTC
>TRBD1|TRBV19|TRBJ1-4|few
CASNSDRDEKLFF
TGTGCCAGTAACTCCGACAGGGATGAAAAACTGTTTTTT
>TRBD1|TRBV28|TRBJ1-5|NA
CASSHTGGGNQPQHF
TGTGCCAGCAGTCATACAGGGGGCGGCAATCAGCCCCAGCATTTT
>TRBD1|TRBV27|TRBJ1-2|NA
CASSPGQAARGYTF
TGTGCCAGCAGTCCAGGACAGGCCGCCCGTGGCTACACCTTC
>NA|TRBV29-1|TRBJ1-5|NA
CSVRGSNQPQHF
TGCAGCGTTCGAGGGAGCAATCAGCCCCAGCATTTT
>TRBD2|TRBV5-4|TRBJ2-1|NA
CASSGGLAGVDNEQFF
TGTGCCAGCAGCGGAGGACTAGCGGGAGTAGACAATGAGCAGTTCTTC
>NA|TRBV5-6|TRBJ1-2|once
CASREVGNYGYTF
TGTGCCAGCAGGGAGGTCGGAAACTATGGCTACACCTTC
>NA|TRBV11-1|TRBJ2-1|NA
CASSALVGEQFF
TGTGCCAGCAGCGCACTTGTCGGTGAGCAGTTCTTC
>TRBD2|TRBV2|TRBJ2-3|once
CASSPFGGVGTDTQYF
TGTGCCAGCAGTCCATTTGGGGGGGTTGGCACAGATACGCAGTATTTT
>NA|TRBV5-5|TRBJ1-2|NA
CASSLEGSGVYGYTF
TGTGCCAGCAGCTTGGAGGGGTCAGGGGTTTATGGCTACACCTTC
>NA|TRBV7-2|TRBJ1-5|NA
CASSPGQYSNQPQHF
TGTGCCAGCAGCCCCGGACAGTATAGCAATCAGCCCCAGCATTTT
>TRBD1|TRBV10-3|TRBJ1-1|once
CAISTTGGTFEAFF
TGTGCCATCAGCACGACAGGGGGTACCTTTGAAGCTTTCTTT
>NA|TRBV18|TRBJ1-2|NA
CASSPSQVGYTF
TGTGCCAGCTCACCATCACAGGTCGGGTACACCTTC
>TRBD1|TRBV19|TRBJ2-5|NA
CASSADRGGGQETQYF
TGTGCCAGTAGTGCTGACAGGGGTGGAGGGCAAGAGACCCAGTACTTC
>TRBD1|TRBV5-1|TRBJ1-1|NA
CASSGQGTSEAFF
TGCGCCAGCAGCGGACAGGGTACATCTGAAGCTTTCTTT
>TRBD1|TRBV30|TRBJ1-5|NA
CAFQKTGKHQPQHF
TGTGCCTTCCAAAAGACAGGGAAACATCAGCCCCAGCATTTT
>NA|TRBV12-3/TRBV12-4|TRBJ1-3|few
CASSSGGRVTIYF
TGTGCCAGCAGTTCCGGCGGTCGTGTCACCATATATTTT
>TRBD1|TRBV10-3|TRBJ1-1|few
CAIRRDRGSPEAFF
TGTGCCATCAGGAGGGACAGGGGTTCCCCTGAAGCTTTCTTT
>NA|TRBV28|TRBJ2-2|NA
CASSPPSGNTGELFF
TGTGCCAGCAGTCCACCCAGTGGGAACACCGGGGAGCTGTTTTTT
>TRBD2|TRBV3-1/TRBV3-2|TRBJ2-1|NA
CASSQEIGGAGMGNEQFF
TGTGCCAGCAGCCAAGAAATCGGGGGGGCCGGGATGGGCAATGAGCAGTTCTTC
>TRBD1|TRBV19|TRBJ1-1|once
CASSIRPGGGNTEAFF
TGTGCCAGTAGTATTCGACCCGGAGGGGGCAACACTGAAGCTTTCTTT
>TRBD1|TRBV19|TRBJ1-1|NA
CASNPDRVPVAFF
TGTGCCAGTAACCCCGACAGGGTCCCCGTTGCTTTCTTT
>TRBD1|TRBV19|TRBJ2-2|NA
CASRTGRNTGELFF
TGTGCCAGCCGGACAGGCCGGAACACCGGGGAGCTGTTTTTT
>TRBD2|TRBV4-1|TRBJ2-7|NA
CASSLLQTSGGGRSYEQYF
TGCGCCAGCAGCCTCTTACAAACTAGCGGGGGGGGCCGGTCCTACGAGCAGTACTTC
>NA|TRBV6-1|TRBJ1-2|NA
CASSESGFNYGYTF
TGTGCCAGCAGTGAATCGGGATTTAACTATGGCTACACCTTC
>NA|TRBV19|TRBJ1-3|NA
CASRPPGYGNTIYF
TGTGCCAGTAGGCCGCCCGGGTACGGAAACACCATATATTTT